This entry features one T cell receptor beta chain sequence. The antigen remains unidentified. These data originate in a study of CD8 T cells in ankylosing spondylitis. Study findings and constraints: Several highly homologous variants made up a TCR beta motif, and this motif appeared characteristic of ankylosing spondylitis blood.

The V and J ends lost 5 bases and 8 bases respectively, with 16 bases between them. The CDR3 runs 14 residues. Per the germline V gene, CDR1 is SGHVS and CDR2 is FNYEAQ. In TCRdb, the 5' RACE reads were re-called with MiXCR into one record per CDR3 protein. The table shows about 440,000 distinct CDR3 sequences, with 15% to 20% occurring only once. The specimen sequenced was blood, either unsorted or a sorted T cell fraction (not recorded which). This receptor was taken from a male donor with ankylosing spondylitis. V and J are TRBV7-6 and TRBJ2-1, with a possible D match to TRBD1 (6 bases). Here the CDR3 reads CASSEDTGFDEQFF. DNA of the CDR3: TGTGCCAGCAGCGAGGATACAGGGTTTGATGAGCAGTTCTTC.